The 8 T cell receptor beta chains in this list originate from one sample, sequenced in a study of blood T cell repertoires in COVID-19. Data came from immunoSEQ multiplex PCR; TCRdb stores just in-frame clones and leaves some out. The table has a few hundred thousand clones, approximately 86% seen once. Sequenced: peripheral blood. The source of these receptors is a middle-aged man who had recovered from COVID-19.

The V gene is TRBV12-2, the J gene TRBJ2-3; TRBD1, the table's D call, was not compared with the DNA. TRBV12-2 is marked as a pseudogene. The CDR3 runs to 15 residues. CDR3 DNA: TGTGCAAGTCGCTTAGGGGCCTCTAGCACAGATACGCAGTATTTT. Translated: CASRLGASSTDTQYF.

The gene calls are TRBV6-5 and TRBJ1-1, with no clear D. CDR1 and CDR2 from the germline V gene are MNHEY and SVGAGI. This CDR3 region has 14 residues. The ends were cut back, 6 bases at V and 1 base at J, with 12 bases in the middle. This CDR3 reads CASSIIPGNTEAFF. The CDR3 bases are TGTGCCAGCAGCATCATTCCAGGGAACACTGAAGCTTTCTTT.

The sample holds one count of this clone. Other DNA sequences from this sample encode an identical CDR3 as well. The chain joins TRBV9 to TRBJ2-7; 13 bases fit TRBD2. CDR3 length equals 15 residues. Germline values: CDR1 SGDLS, CDR2 YYNGEE. V was clipped by 5 bases and J by 4 bases; unmatched bases: 6. DNA for the CDR3: TGTGCCAGCAGTGTCGGGACTAGCGGGACTTACGAGCAGTACTTC. Protein: CASSVGTSGTYEQYF.

The rearrangement uses TRBV7-2 and TRBJ2-5; 8 nucleotides line up with TRBD1. The CDR3 totals 13 residues. V shed 5 bases, J shed 5 bases, and the junction held 4 bases outside the gene matches. Germline CDR1 and CDR2: SGHTA and FQGNSA. This CDR3 reads CASSGQGGETQYF. In DNA form, the CDR3 reads TGTGCCAGCAGCGGACAGGGCGGCGAGACCCAGTACTTC.

The V and J genes are TRBV6-2 or TRBV6-3 and TRBJ1-2; D gene ambiguous. The V end lost 4 bases, the J end lost 4 bases, and 10 bases lay between the germline ends. Germline CDR1 MNHEY, CDR2 SVGEGT. The length of the CDR3 is 13 residues. The CDR3 region has the DNA TGTGCCAGCAGTTGGGCTGTGCTCTATGGCTACACCTTC. This gives the protein CASSWAVLYGYTF.

Notes on this clone: This specimen includes other DNA sequences encoding the same CDR3. The chain is built from TRBV12-5 and TRBJ1-4, with 7 positions matching TRBD1. The germline V gene encodes CDR1 LGHNT and CDR2 FRNRAP. Losses at the gene ends were 5 bases for V and 2 bases for J; bases not matched to a gene: 8. This CDR3 has 16 amino acids. In DNA, the CDR3 is TGTGCTAGTGGTCCTGGAACAGGGGCCACTAATGAAAAACTGTTTTTT. Its protein is CASGPGTGATNEKLFF.

V usage is TRBV7-9 and J usage is TRBJ1-2; TRBD1 aligns across 10 bases. The CDR3 is 19 residues long. V trimming: 1 base; J trimming: 7 bases; junction bases outside the gene matches: 18. Germline-derived CDR1 and CDR2 are SEHNR and FQNEAQ (reference sequence). CDR3 region: CASSLEFGTGAADYGGYTF. CDR3 bases: TGTGCCAGCAGCTTAGAATTTGGGACAGGGGCCGCCGATTACGGTGGCTACACCTTC.

This clone is a singleton in its sample. This chain connects TRBV5-4 to TRBJ2-5; 8 nucleotides match TRBD2. This CDR3 spans 15 amino acids. In germline, CDR1 is SGHNT, CDR2 YYREEE (reference sequence). V gave up 2 bases and J gave up 5 bases; unmatched junction bases: 8. CDR3 sequence: CASSFKRERGETQYF. Written as DNA, the CDR3 is TGTGCCAGCAGCTTTAAGCGGGAGAGGGGGGAGACCCAGTACTTC.